The rows below give T cell receptor beta chains drawn from one sample of a study of post-analysis software for immune sequencing data. One entry per CDR3 protein results from TCRdb running MiXCR on the PCR reads. The data hold 750,000 to 950,000 distinct CDR3 sequences, with around 46% observed a single time. The material sequenced was blood. The receptors originated from a girl aged 10-17 years with multiple sclerosis. CDR3s include the opening cysteine and the closing phenylalanine or tryptophan. D genes are given only for firm matches. Some rows have no size entry. The others give once, few or many, or a class for an expanded clone.

D gene,J gene,V gene,clone size,CDR3 protein,CDR3 DNA
TRBD2,TRBJ2-7,TRBV13,few,CASSPGGVDEQYF,TGTGCCAGCAGCCCGGGAGGGGTCGACGAGCAGTACTTC
-,TRBJ2-7,TRBV20-1,-,CSADGHSACYEQYF,TGCAGTGCTGACGGACATTCCGCCTGCTACGAGCAGTACTTC
-,TRBJ2-5,TRBV20-1,once,CSARGVAKETQYF,TGCAGTGCTAGAGGGGTAGCGAAAGAGACCCAGTACTTC
-,TRBJ2-1,TRBV20-1,-,CSAPVRGEQFF,TGCAGTGCCCCGGTCCGGGGGGAGCAGTTCTTC
TRBD2,TRBJ2-7,TRBV20-1,-,CSAFLVASGTYEQYF,TGCAGTGCTTTTCTCGTAGCTAGCGGTACCTACGAGCAGTACTTC
-,TRBJ2-1,TRBV12-3/TRBV12-4,once,CASKPGLDTNEQFF,TGTGCCAGCAAACCGGGACTTGACACCAATGAGCAGTTCTTC
-,TRBJ2-3,TRBV15,-,CATSRPSSTDTQYF,TGTGCCACCAGCAGACCCTCTAGCACAGATACGCAGTATTTT
-,TRBJ2-5,TRBV10-3,-,CAISRGDWETQYF,TGTGCCATCAGCCGAGGAGATTGGGAGACCCAGTACTTC
TRBD2,TRBJ2-1,TRBV27,few,CASSFIGLANTNGQFF,TGTGCCAGCAGTTTTATCGGACTAGCGAATACAAATGGGCAGTTCTTC
TRBD1,TRBJ2-5,TRBV5-1,-,CASGTGEVETQYF,TGCGCCAGCGGGACAGGGGAGGTCGAGACCCAGTACTTC
-,TRBJ2-1,TRBV6-1,-,CASSEVRGAAYNEQFF,TGTGCCAGCAGTGAAGTCCGGGGGGCAGCGTACAATGAGCAGTTCTTC
-,TRBJ2-5,TRBV12-3/TRBV12-4,-,CASSRGSQTGETQYF,TGTGCCAGCAGTCGCGGTAGTCAGACCGGGGAGACCCAGTACTTC
TRBD2,TRBJ2-7,TRBV7-3,-,CASSSSGALFSYEQYF,TGTGCCAGCAGCTCCAGCGGGGCCCTGTTCTCCTACGAGCAGTACTTC
TRBD1,TRBJ1-5,TRBV20-1,-,CSAIRDRDQPQHF,TGCAGTGCTATACGGGACAGAGATCAGCCCCAGCATTTT
-,TRBJ2-1,TRBV6-5,few,CASSNLLAELGYNEQFF,TGTGCCAGCAGTAACCTTTTAGCGGAGTTGGGCTACAATGAGCAGTTCTTC
TRBD1,TRBJ2-4,TRBV13,-,CASSPQGARGKNIQYF,TGTGCCAGCAGCCCTCAGGGGGCGCGAGGCAAAAACATTCAGTACTTC
-,TRBJ2-1,TRBV7-9,-,CASSLALRSGEQFF,TGTGCCAGCAGCTTAGCACTCCGCTCGGGTGAGCAGTTCTTC
TRBD2,TRBJ2-7,TRBV20-1,-,CSASRWNSGSSDEQYF,TGCAGTGCTAGCCGCTGGAATAGCGGGAGTTCCGACGAGCAGTACTTC
TRBD1,TRBJ2-5,TRBV29-1,few,CSVVGPWTGGETQYF,TGCAGCGTTGTGGGCCCCTGGACAGGTGGAGAGACCCAGTACTTC
-,TRBJ2-7,TRBV4-3,many,CASSQAGSQGYEQYF,TGCGCCAGCAGCCAAGCGGGTAGCCAAGGCTACGAGCAGTACTTC
TRBD1,TRBJ1-1,TRBV10-3,-,CAISSTGGSNTEAFF,TGTGCCATCAGCTCGACAGGGGGTAGCAACACTGAAGCTTTCTTT
-,TRBJ2-1,TRBV20-1,-,CSAQGSNTGELFF,TGCAGTGCTCAGGGGAGTAACACCGGGGAGCTGTTCTTC
-,TRBJ2-4,TRBV27,few,CASRTALAKNIQYF,TGTGCCAGCCGGACAGCGCTAGCCAAAAACATTCAGTACTTC
TRBD2,TRBJ2-1,TRBV4-2,-,CASSQDDGGLAPNEQFF,TGTGCCAGCAGCCAAGACGATGGCGGACTAGCTCCAAATGAGCAGTTCTTC
TRBD2,TRBJ2-7,TRBV12-3/TRBV12-4,-,CASRHSGSRAYEQYF,TGTGCCAGCAGGCATAGCGGGAGTCGAGCCTACGAGCAGTACTTC
-,TRBJ2-5,TRBV5-1,-,CASSLEFATQETQYF,TGCGCCAGCAGCTTGGAGTTTGCCACCCAAGAGACCCAGTACTTC
-,TRBJ1-2,TRBV7-9,few,CASSLAPGTYGYTF,TGTGCCAGCAGCTTAGCCCCCGGAACCTATGGCTACACCTTC
TRBD1,TRBJ1-2,TRBV5-6,few,CASSLAQGQDYTF,TGTGCCAGCAGCTTGGCCCAAGGACAGGACTACACCTTC
-,TRBJ1-1,TRBV20-1,-,CSAPSARGGTEAFF,TGCAGTGCTCCATCCGCCAGGGGAGGCACTGAAGCTTTCTTT
-,TRBJ2-1,TRBV29-1,-,CSVGVQETQFF,TGCAGCGTTGGGGTACAAGAGACCCAGTTCTTC
-,TRBJ2-1,TRBV6-2/TRBV6-3,-,CASSYSGPEGRQFF,TGTGCCAGCAGTTACTCGGGCCCGGAAGGTAGGCAGTTCTTC
TRBD2,TRBJ2-1,TRBV5-1,few,CASRPKTSQDEQFF,TGCGCCAGCAGACCTAAGACTAGCCAGGATGAGCAGTTCTTC
TRBD1,TRBJ2-7,TRBV27,many,CASSLAGTGYEQYF,TGCGCCAGCAGCTTGGCCGGGACAGGTTACGAGCAGTACTTC
-,TRBJ2-5,TRBV18,-,CASSPGDRLQETQYF,TGTGCCAGCTCACCAGGCGACAGACTACAAGAGACCCAGTACTTC
TRBD1,TRBJ2-1,TRBV10-3,few,CAISESGQVRSQFF,TGTGCCATCAGTGAGTCGGGACAGGTCCGTTCCCAGTTCTTC